The T cell receptor beta chain described here comes from a study of cytomegalovirus exposure and HLA in healthy donors. About the research overall: Findings of an earlier analysis included 110 million or so unique TCR beta sequences from around 180 million T cells.

This CDR3 is 14 amino acids long. Germline CDR1 and CDR2: SEHNR and FQNEAQ (reference sequence). V gave up 2 bases and J gave up 10 bases, with 15 bases separating them. 13 Jbeta primers and 60 Vbeta primers were used for the PCR. Clones were sequenced by immunoSEQ multiplex PCR, and TCRdb holds only the in-frame ones, with some missing. The sample lists more than 130,000 clones; about three quarters were seen once. Study results and caveats: Most sequenced TCRs were rare (though some public TCRs occurred in many donors). For cytomegalovirus status, the classifier reportedly gave diagnoses with high specificity and sensitivity.

Concerning this clone: Its antigen is undetermined.

Sample: PBMCs. The V and J genes are TRBV7-9 and TRBJ1-5, with D possibly being TRBD1 (6 bases). This receptor was identified in a man in his forties in good health and CMV-seropositive. The CDR3 loop reads CASSLTGLAEPQHF. The CDR3 region has the DNA TGTGCCAGCAGCTTAACAGGGCTCGCCGAACCCCAGCATTTT.